The rows below give T cell receptor beta chains drawn from one sample of a study of blood T cell repertoires in COVID-19. TCRdb keeps only in-frame clones here, not all; method: immunoSEQ multiplex PCR. The table shows over 90,000 clones, with about 90% occurring only once. The sequencing sample was made of peripheral blood. The receptors shown here come from a woman aged 50 to 65 with COVID-19, enrolled during active disease. Both conserved end residues are part of each CDR3. D genes are given only for firm matches. Rows may omit the clone size; those that give it use once, few, many or a size class.

d_call: .
j_call: TRBJ1-6
clone_size: .
v_call: TRBV30
cdr3_nt: TGTGCCTGGGAGCTGGGGGGGTATAATTCACCCCTCCACTTT
cdr3_aa: CAWELGGYNSPLHF

d_call: .
j_call: TRBJ1-4
clone_size: .
v_call: TRBV11-3
cdr3_nt: TGTGCCAGCAGCTTCAGTAACACCAATAATGAAAAACTGTTTTTT
cdr3_aa: CASSFSNTNNEKLFF

d_call: .
j_call: TRBJ1-1
clone_size: .
v_call: TRBV6-4
cdr3_nt: TGTGCCAGCAGTGCCAGTCCAGGGTTGAAGGCCACTGAAGCTTTCTTT
cdr3_aa: CASSASPGLKATEAFF

d_call: .
j_call: TRBJ2-5
clone_size: .
v_call: TRBV7-9
cdr3_nt: TGTGCCAGCAGCTTAGAGTTGGCTAGAGAGACCCAGTACTTC
cdr3_aa: CASSLELARETQYF

d_call: .
j_call: TRBJ1-1
clone_size: .
v_call: TRBV4-1
cdr3_nt: TGCGCCAGCAGCCAAGATGGGCTCTTTGAAGCTTTCTTT
cdr3_aa: CASSQDGLFEAFF

d_call: TRBD2
j_call: TRBJ2-5
clone_size: .
v_call: TRBV19
cdr3_nt: TGTGCCAGTAATTGGCGGGGGGAAGAGACCCAGTACTTC
cdr3_aa: CASNWRGEETQYF

d_call: TRBD2
j_call: TRBJ2-2
clone_size: .
v_call: TRBV9
cdr3_nt: TGTGCCAGCAGCGTAGGAACTAGCGGGGGGCTCACCGGGGAGCTGTTTTTT
cdr3_aa: CASSVGTSGGLTGELFF

d_call: TRBD2
j_call: TRBJ2-5
clone_size: .
v_call: TRBV2
cdr3_nt: TGTGCCAGCAGTGGGTTTTGGCGGGGGGAAGAGACCCAGTACTTC
cdr3_aa: CASSGFWRGEETQYF

d_call: .
j_call: TRBJ2-1
clone_size: .
v_call: TRBV29-1
cdr3_nt: TGCAGCGTTGAACGTGGGGGGGCTGGTAATGAGCAGTTCTTC
cdr3_aa: CSVERGGAGNEQFF

d_call: .
j_call: TRBJ1-6
clone_size: .
v_call: TRBV11-3
cdr3_nt: TGTGCCAGCAGCTTAAATGGTAGGGGCTATAATTCACCCCTCCACTTT
cdr3_aa: CASSLNGRGYNSPLHF

d_call: .
j_call: TRBJ2-6
clone_size: .
v_call: TRBV23-1
cdr3_nt: TGCGCCAGCAGTCATCACCGGTGTGGGGCTACGGGTGGGGCCAACGTCCTGACTTTC
cdr3_aa: CASSHHRCGATGGANVLTF

d_call: TRBD1
j_call: TRBJ2-1
clone_size: .
v_call: TRBV14
cdr3_nt: TGTGCCAGCAGCCCTGGACAGGTTTACAATGAGCAGTTCTTC
cdr3_aa: CASSPGQVYNEQFF

d_call: .
j_call: TRBJ2-2
clone_size: .
v_call: TRBV5-1
cdr3_nt: TGCGCCAGCAGCTCCCCTCTCGGCGGGGAGCTGTTTTTT
cdr3_aa: CASSSPLGGELFF

d_call: .
j_call: TRBJ2-5
clone_size: .
v_call: TRBV19
cdr3_nt: TGTGCCAGTAGCGGGGGACCACAAGAGACCCAGTACTTC
cdr3_aa: CASSGGPQETQYF

d_call: TRBD1
j_call: TRBJ1-2
clone_size: .
v_call: TRBV24-1
cdr3_nt: TGTGCCACCAGTGAACTCCGGGACAGGGACAATGGCTACACCTTC
cdr3_aa: CATSELRDRDNGYTF

d_call: .
j_call: TRBJ2-3
clone_size: .
v_call: TRBV4-3
cdr3_nt: TGCGCCAGCAGCCAAGGTGCGGTAGATCATCGAAATACGCAGTATTTT
cdr3_aa: CASSQGAVDHRNTQYF

d_call: TRBD1
j_call: TRBJ1-4
clone_size: .
v_call: TRBV5-4
cdr3_nt: TGTGCCAGCAGCTTAACCGTTACCTTGGACAGGAATGAAAAACTGTTTTTT
cdr3_aa: CASSLTVTLDRNEKLFF

d_call: TRBD2
j_call: TRBJ2-1
clone_size: .
v_call: TRBV5-1
cdr3_nt: TGCGCCAGCAGCTTGGTTCTAGCGGGGGGCCCTTACAATGAGCAGTTCTTC
cdr3_aa: CASSLVLAGGPYNEQFF

d_call: .
j_call: TRBJ2-7
clone_size: .
v_call: TRBV4-2
cdr3_nt: TGTGCCAGCAGCCAAGTTAGCGGATCGAGCTCCTACGAGCAGTACTTC
cdr3_aa: CASSQVSGSSSYEQYF

d_call: .
j_call: TRBJ1-3
clone_size: .
v_call: TRBV6-1
cdr3_nt: TGTGCCAGCAGTGAAAAAGGGGGCTCTGGAAACACCATATATTTT
cdr3_aa: CASSEKGGSGNTIYF

d_call: .
j_call: TRBJ1-1
clone_size: .
v_call: TRBV25-1
cdr3_nt: TGTGCCAGCAGTCCAGGGTCGTACACTGAAGCTTTCTTT
cdr3_aa: CASSPGSYTEAFF

d_call: .
j_call: TRBJ1-3
clone_size: .
v_call: TRBV11-2
cdr3_nt: TGTGCCAGCAGCCCAGCGGGGGCTGGAAACACCATATATTTT
cdr3_aa: CASSPAGAGNTIYF

d_call: .
j_call: TRBJ1-6
clone_size: .
v_call: TRBV18
cdr3_nt: TGTGCCAGCTCACCCCTCGCGGGATTGAATTCACCCCTCCACTTT
cdr3_aa: CASSPLAGLNSPLHF

d_call: .
j_call: TRBJ2-5
clone_size: .
v_call: TRBV18
cdr3_nt: TGTGCCAGCTCACCACCGAGCGCCCAAGAGACCCAGTACTTC
cdr3_aa: CASSPPSAQETQYF

d_call: TRBD1
j_call: TRBJ1-5
clone_size: .
v_call: TRBV3-1/TRBV3-2
cdr3_nt: TGTGCCAGCAGCCAAGACCAGGGGGTCAATCAGCCCCAGCATTTT
cdr3_aa: CASSQDQGVNQPQHF

d_call: TRBD2
j_call: TRBJ2-1
clone_size: .
v_call: TRBV30
cdr3_nt: TGTGCCTGGAGTCTCTCTAGCGGGTACAATGAGCAGTTCTTC
cdr3_aa: CAWSLSSGYNEQFF

d_call: TRBD1
j_call: TRBJ1-2
clone_size: .
v_call: TRBV5-1
cdr3_nt: TGCGCCAGCAGCTCACAGGGGCCGCAACCTGATGGCTACACCTTC
cdr3_aa: CASSSQGPQPDGYTF

d_call: TRBD1
j_call: TRBJ2-7
clone_size: .
v_call: TRBV5-1
cdr3_nt: TGCGCCAGCAGCACGACAGGGAACGAGCAGTACTTC
cdr3_aa: CASSTTGNEQYF

d_call: TRBD2
j_call: TRBJ2-7
clone_size: once
v_call: TRBV5-1
cdr3_nt: TGCGCCAGCCGAACGACTAGCGGGGGTACCTACGAGCAGTACTTC
cdr3_aa: CASRTTSGGTYEQYF

d_call: .
j_call: TRBJ1-4
clone_size: .
v_call: TRBV30
cdr3_nt: TGTGCCTGGAGTGAGGCTAGCATTGCAACTAATGAAAAACTGTTTTTT
cdr3_aa: CAWSEASIATNEKLFF

d_call: .
j_call: TRBJ1-5
clone_size: .
v_call: TRBV4-3
cdr3_nt: TGCGCCAGCAGCCAAAATATACAGCCTAGCAATCAGCCCCAGCATTTT
cdr3_aa: CASSQNIQPSNQPQHF

d_call: TRBD1
j_call: TRBJ2-7
clone_size: .
v_call: TRBV10-2
cdr3_nt: TGCGCCAGCAGGCCGGGACAGGGGCCCTACGAGCAGTACTTC
cdr3_aa: CASRPGQGPYEQYF

d_call: .
j_call: TRBJ2-1
clone_size: .
v_call: TRBV12-2
cdr3_nt: TGTGCAAGTCGCTCAACCAATGGGCAGGGGGCGAGTCTAATTGATAATGAGCAGTTCTTC
cdr3_aa: CASRSTNGQGASLIDNEQFF

d_call: .
j_call: TRBJ1-5
clone_size: .
v_call: TRBV28
cdr3_nt: TGTGCCAGCAGTTTGGAGGAGGGCCAGCCCCAGCATTTT
cdr3_aa: CASSLEEGQPQHF

d_call: TRBD1
j_call: TRBJ1-2
clone_size: .
v_call: TRBV5-1
cdr3_nt: TGCGCCAGCAGCTTGCCGGACAGGGGCCCTACTAACTATGGCTACACCTTC
cdr3_aa: CASSLPDRGPTNYGYTF

d_call: TRBD2
j_call: TRBJ2-5
clone_size: .
v_call: TRBV11-1
cdr3_nt: TGTGCCAGCAGCCGAACTAGCGGGGGGACCCAAGAGACCCAGTACTTC
cdr3_aa: CASSRTSGGTQETQYF

d_call: .
j_call: TRBJ2-3
clone_size: .
v_call: TRBV5-1
cdr3_nt: TGCGCCAGTAGTGGAGATACGCAGTATTTT
cdr3_aa: CASSGDTQYF

d_call: TRBD2
j_call: TRBJ2-1
clone_size: .
v_call: TRBV9
cdr3_nt: TGTGCCAGCAGCACAGATCTAGCGGGGGGTTACAATGAGCAGTTCTTC
cdr3_aa: CASSTDLAGGYNEQFF

d_call: .
j_call: TRBJ1-3
clone_size: .
v_call: TRBV30
cdr3_nt: TGTGCCTGGAGCGGAGGACTGATCTCTGGAAACACCATATATTTT
cdr3_aa: CAWSGGLISGNTIYF

d_call: TRBD1
j_call: TRBJ2-2
clone_size: .
v_call: TRBV10-2
cdr3_nt: TGCGCCAGCAGTGAGTCGTACAGGGGAATCGGGGAGCTGTTTTTT
cdr3_aa: CASSESYRGIGELFF

d_call: .
j_call: TRBJ2-7
clone_size: .
v_call: TRBV10-3
cdr3_nt: TGTGCCATCACGGAGAAACTCTCCTACGAGCAGTACTTC
cdr3_aa: CAITEKLSYEQYF

d_call: TRBD1
j_call: TRBJ1-5
clone_size: .
v_call: TRBV6-4
cdr3_nt: TGTGCCAGCAGGTTCGACAGGGAACAGCCCCAGCATTTT
cdr3_aa: CASRFDREQPQHF

d_call: TRBD2
j_call: TRBJ2-3
clone_size: .
v_call: TRBV5-1
cdr3_nt: TGCGCCAGCAGCTTTGGACTAGCGGGACCAGATACGCAGTATTTT
cdr3_aa: CASSFGLAGPDTQYF

d_call: TRBD2
j_call: TRBJ2-1
clone_size: .
v_call: TRBV6-1
cdr3_nt: TGTGCCAGCATCCAACTAGCGGGGGGCTACAATGAGCAGTTCTTC
cdr3_aa: CASIQLAGGYNEQFF

d_call: TRBD1
j_call: TRBJ2-5
clone_size: .
v_call: TRBV7-3
cdr3_nt: TGTGCCAGCAGCCTTGCCGGGACAGGGGTCGGGGAGACCCAGTACTTC
cdr3_aa: CASSLAGTGVGETQYF

d_call: .
j_call: TRBJ1-4
clone_size: once
v_call: TRBV6-5
cdr3_nt: TGTGCCAGCAGCCCCGTTGGGGGGGTATTAGAAAAACTGTTTTTT
cdr3_aa: CASSPVGGVLEKLFF

d_call: TRBD1
j_call: TRBJ2-5
clone_size: once
v_call: TRBV7-9
cdr3_nt: TGTGCCAGCAGCTTAGCGCAGGGGGACAGCCAAGAGACCCAGTACTTC
cdr3_aa: CASSLAQGDSQETQYF

d_call: .
j_call: TRBJ2-7
clone_size: .
v_call: TRBV11-2
cdr3_nt: TGTGCCAGCAGCTTAGGGGCGCTCGGCTCCTACGAGCAGTACTTC
cdr3_aa: CASSLGALGSYEQYF

d_call: TRBD1
j_call: TRBJ1-2
clone_size: .
v_call: TRBV12-3/TRBV12-4
cdr3_nt: TGTGCCAGCAGCCGGGACAGGGCTGGCTACACCTTC
cdr3_aa: CASSRDRAGYTF

d_call: TRBD1
j_call: TRBJ1-1
clone_size: few
v_call: TRBV7-3
cdr3_nt: TGTGCCAGCAGCTTCAACGGACAGGGAGGCACTGAAGCTTTCTTT
cdr3_aa: CASSFNGQGGTEAFF

d_call: .
j_call: TRBJ2-7
clone_size: .
v_call: TRBV6-1
cdr3_nt: TGTGCCAGCAGTGACAGCTACGAGCAGTACTTC
cdr3_aa: CASSDSYEQYF

d_call: .
j_call: TRBJ2-7
clone_size: .
v_call: TRBV19
cdr3_nt: TGTGCCAGTAGTAGGGCAGGGACATACTACGAGCAGTACTTC
cdr3_aa: CASSRAGTYYEQYF

d_call: .
j_call: TRBJ2-5
clone_size: .
v_call: TRBV18
cdr3_nt: TGTGCCAGCTCACCACGCGCTGCGGAAGAGACCCAGTACTTC
cdr3_aa: CASSPRAAEETQYF

d_call: TRBD1
j_call: TRBJ2-1
clone_size: .
v_call: TRBV10-3
cdr3_nt: TGTGCCATCAGGGGACAGGGGGGAAATGAGCAGTTCTTC
cdr3_aa: CAIRGQGGNEQFF

d_call: TRBD1
j_call: TRBJ2-2
clone_size: .
v_call: TRBV19
cdr3_nt: TGTGCCAGTAGTACAGAACCGGGACAGGGGTTCGCCGGGGAGCTGTTTTTT
cdr3_aa: CASSTEPGQGFAGELFF

d_call: .
j_call: TRBJ2-3
clone_size: .
v_call: TRBV10-1
cdr3_nt: TGCGCCAGCAGTGAAGTCCTCACAACCACAGATACGCAGTATTTT
cdr3_aa: CASSEVLTTTDTQYF

d_call: .
j_call: TRBJ2-7
clone_size: once
v_call: TRBV4-1
cdr3_nt: TGCGCCAGCAGCCAAGTATATCGACAGCTCTCCTACGAGCAGTACTTC
cdr3_aa: CASSQVYRQLSYEQYF

d_call: .
j_call: TRBJ1-6
clone_size: .
v_call: TRBV9
cdr3_nt: TGTGCCAGCAGCGATTCTTTCGATTCACCCCTCCACTTT
cdr3_aa: CASSDSFDSPLHF

d_call: .
j_call: TRBJ2-7
clone_size: .
v_call: TRBV3-1/TRBV3-2
cdr3_nt: TGTGCCAGCAGCCTGAGGGACATCTCCTACGAGCAGTACTTC
cdr3_aa: CASSLRDISYEQYF